The rows below give T cell receptor beta chains drawn from one sample of a study of T cell repertoires in cytomegalovirus infection. TCRdb processed the reads anew with MiXCR; each CDR3 protein has one entry. The data contain about 530,000 distinct CDR3 sequences, around 27% of them singletons. What was sequenced was PBMCs. All receptors derive from a human donor in good health (CMV status not recorded). Some clones in this sample may be carry-over from other donors' samples. Both conserved end residues are part of each CDR3. D genes are given only for firm matches. The size of a clone is reported for some rows only, either as once, few or many, or as a class for expanded clones.

V: TRBV9
size: .
D: TRBD1
J: TRBJ2-5
DNA: TGTGCCAGCAGCGCGAATATGGGAAACCGGGACAGGGGTAGAGAGACCCAGTACTTC
CDR3: CASSANMGNRDRGRETQYF

V: TRBV4-3
size: .
D: TRBD2
J: TRBJ2-3
DNA: TGCGCCAGCAGCCAAGGAGCGGGAGGGCCGGGAGATACGCAGTATTTT
CDR3: CASSQGAGGPGDTQYF

V: TRBV7-2
size: .
D: TRBD1
J: TRBJ2-7
DNA: TGTGCCAGCAGCTTAGCGACAGGGGGCCCCTACGAGCAGTACTTC
CDR3: CASSLATGGPYEQYF

V: TRBV4-3
size: .
D: .
J: TRBJ1-5
DNA: TGCGCCAGCAGCCAAGACCTAGCGGGGAGCAATCAGCCCCAGCATTTT
CDR3: CASSQDLAGSNQPQHF

V: TRBV19
size: .
D: .
J: TRBJ1-5
DNA: TGTGCCAGTAGTAAAACGTTGGGGCTGGGGTTAGCAAACAATCAGCCCCAGCATTTT
CDR3: CASSKTLGLGLANNQPQHF

V: TRBV5-5
size: .
D: .
J: TRBJ1-4
DNA: TGTGCCAGCAACGGGGTTTCCATGGAAAAACTGTTTTTT
CDR3: CASNGVSMEKLFF

V: TRBV6-5
size: few
D: .
J: TRBJ1-4
DNA: TGTGCCAGCAGTGGTCCGGGGTTTGGGGAAAAACTGTTTTTT
CDR3: CASSGPGFGEKLFF

V: TRBV28
size: .
D: TRBD2
J: TRBJ2-1
DNA: TGTGCCAGCAGTTTCGGCCGGGAGGGCCGTTATGAGCAGTTCTTC
CDR3: CASSFGREGRYEQFF

V: TRBV11-2
size: few
D: TRBD2
J: TRBJ2-3
DNA: TGTGCCAGCAGCTTAGGGATTGGACTAGCGGGAGTAAGAGATACGCAGTATTTT
CDR3: CASSLGIGLAGVRDTQYF

V: TRBV7-8
size: many
D: .
J: TRBJ2-5
DNA: TGTGCCAGCAGCACCGTCACTAGCAGAGGGGAGACCCAGTACTTC
CDR3: CASSTVTSRGETQYF

V: TRBV7-2
size: many
D: .
J: TRBJ2-2
DNA: TGTGCCAGCCAACCTAGATCGGGGGCGAACACCGGGGAGCTGTTTTTT
CDR3: CASQPRSGANTGELFF

V: TRBV12-3/TRBV12-4
size: .
D: .
J: TRBJ1-1
DNA: TGTGCCAGCAGTTTCCGTCTCGTAGGCACTGAAGCTTTCTTT
CDR3: CASSFRLVGTEAFF

V: TRBV11-3
size: few
D: TRBD2
J: TRBJ2-1
DNA: TGTGCCAGCAGCTCCCCCCTCACTAGGATTCGGGGGGACAATGAGCAGTTCTTC
CDR3: CASSSPLTRIRGDNEQFF

V: TRBV7-8
size: .
D: .
J: TRBJ2-7
DNA: TGTGCCAGCAGCGCCGAGGGACTCGGAGCCTACGAGCAGTACTTC
CDR3: CASSAEGLGAYEQYF

V: TRBV4-1
size: few
D: .
J: TRBJ2-4
DNA: TGCGCCAGCGGCCCGACAGATCTAGCCAAAAACATTCAGTACTTC
CDR3: CASGPTDLAKNIQYF

V: TRBV10-1
size: .
D: .
J: TRBJ1-2
DNA: TGCGCCAGCAGTGTTACCAAGGGTGGCTACACCTTC
CDR3: CASSVTKGGYTF

V: TRBV4-1
size: many
D: .
J: TRBJ2-1
DNA: TGCGCCAGCAGCCACCCCAGACAAAGCTCCTACAATGAGCAGTTCTTC
CDR3: CASSHPRQSSYNEQFF

V: TRBV19
size: .
D: .
J: TRBJ2-1
DNA: TGTGCCAGTAGTATTAAAGTAAGCTCCTACAATGAGCAGTTCTTC
CDR3: CASSIKVSSYNEQFF

V: TRBV6-6
size: .
D: TRBD2
J: TRBJ2-5
DNA: TGTGCCAGCAGTTCAGGGTGGGGGGGAGAGACCCAGTACTTC
CDR3: CASSSGWGGETQYF

V: TRBV2
size: few
D: TRBD1
J: TRBJ1-4
DNA: TGTGCCAGCAGTGGGGGACAGCAAAATGAAAAACTGTTTTTT
CDR3: CASSGGQQNEKLFF

V: TRBV5-6
size: .
D: .
J: TRBJ1-1
DNA: TGTGCCAGCAGCTTGTGGGGAACTCACACTGAAGCTTTCTTT
CDR3: CASSLWGTHTEAFF

V: TRBV9
size: few
D: TRBD2
J: TRBJ2-1
DNA: TGTGCCAGCACCGCGGGGGGGAGTAGCAATGAGCAGTTCTTC
CDR3: CASTAGGSSNEQFF

V: TRBV28
size: .
D: TRBD2
J: TRBJ2-7
DNA: TGTGCCAGCAGCGAGGGACTAGCGGGAGTTTACGAGCAGTACTTC
CDR3: CASSEGLAGVYEQYF

V: TRBV11-2
size: .
D: .
J: TRBJ1-2
DNA: TGTGCCAGCAGCTTCCACCTTTCTGAGGGCTACACCTTC
CDR3: CASSFHLSEGYTF

V: TRBV14
size: .
D: .
J: TRBJ2-3
DNA: TGTGCCAGCAGCCAAATAGATACGCAGTATTTT
CDR3: CASSQIDTQYF

V: TRBV6-2/TRBV6-3
size: few
D: .
J: TRBJ2-7
DNA: TGTGCCAGCAGTTACCCGACAGGGGTAGCGGGAATGGTGGGCGAGCAGTACTTC
CDR3: CASSYPTGVAGMVGEQYF

V: TRBV7-4
size: .
D: .
J: TRBJ1-1
DNA: TGTGCCAGCCTCCCAAACCCTGCAGGTCGTGGCACTGAAGCTTTCTTT
CDR3: CASLPNPAGRGTEAFF

V: TRBV29-1
size: .
D: .
J: TRBJ1-1
DNA: TGCAGCGTAGCCGACAGCCTTAACACTGAAGCTTTCTTT
CDR3: CSVADSLNTEAFF

V: TRBV28
size: .
D: .
J: TRBJ1-1
DNA: TGTGCCAGCAGCCCCGACCTAACGACAGGCCCTTTTAACACTGAAGCTTTCTTT
CDR3: CASSPDLTTGPFNTEAFF

V: TRBV19
size: .
D: .
J: TRBJ1-1
DNA: TGTGCCAGTAGTATAGGGGGAGGGAGCGGTGAAGCTTTCTTT
CDR3: CASSIGGGSGEAFF

V: TRBV6-2/TRBV6-3
size: .
D: TRBD2
J: TRBJ2-5
DNA: TGTGCCAGCAGTTACGGGGCGGGAGTAGCAGAGACCCAGTACTTC
CDR3: CASSYGAGVAETQYF

V: TRBV7-2
size: many
D: TRBD1
J: TRBJ2-1
DNA: TGTGCCAGCAGCTTAGGGGGTAGGGGGCTCCATGAGCAGTTCTTC
CDR3: CASSLGGRGLHEQFF

V: TRBV11-2
size: few
D: .
J: TRBJ1-1
DNA: TGTGCCAGCAGCTTAAGGGAATCGAAGTTCACTGAAGCTTTCTTT
CDR3: CASSLRESKFTEAFF

V: TRBV6-2/TRBV6-3
size: .
D: .
J: TRBJ1-2
DNA: TGTGCCAGCAAACCCACAGGGAGTCCCTATGGCTACACCTTC
CDR3: CASKPTGSPYGYTF

V: TRBV30
size: .
D: TRBD2
J: TRBJ2-2
DNA: TGTGCCTGGAGAAACGGGGGGGCCACCGGGGAGCTGTTTTTT
CDR3: CAWRNGGATGELFF

V: TRBV10-3
size: .
D: .
J: TRBJ2-7
DNA: TGTGCCATCAGTGACGTCGGGGGCACTACCTACGAGCAGTACTTC
CDR3: CAISDVGGTTYEQYF

V: TRBV6-5
size: .
D: TRBD1
J: TRBJ2-1
DNA: TGTGCCAGCAGTGCAATTCCGGGACAGGGGCTCAATGAGCAGTTCTTC
CDR3: CASSAIPGQGLNEQFF

V: TRBV5-4
size: few
D: TRBD1
J: TRBJ1-2
DNA: TGTGCCAGCAGCTTGCTACCTAGGGACAGCAACTATGGCTACACCTTC
CDR3: CASSLLPRDSNYGYTF

V: TRBV7-2
size: few
D: .
J: TRBJ2-5
DNA: TGTGCCAGCAGCCCCACGGCGGAAGAGACCCAGTACTTC
CDR3: CASSPTAEETQYF

V: TRBV7-3
size: .
D: .
J: TRBJ2-3
DNA: TGTGCCAGCAGCTTAATATCAGTTCCAGATACGCAGTATTTT
CDR3: CASSLISVPDTQYF

V: TRBV12-3/TRBV12-4
size: .
D: .
J: TRBJ1-2
DNA: TGTGCCAGCAGCCCCGCAGGGGCGGCTGGCTACACCTTC
CDR3: CASSPAGAAGYTF

V: TRBV19
size: few
D: TRBD1
J: TRBJ1-1
DNA: TGTGCCAGTAGTAGAGGACAGGGGTGGAACACTGAAGCTTTCTTT
CDR3: CASSRGQGWNTEAFF

V: TRBV7-2
size: .
D: TRBD2
J: TRBJ2-1
DNA: TGTGCCAGCAGCTGGGGGACTAGCGGAGCCTACAATGAGCAGTTCTTC
CDR3: CASSWGTSGAYNEQFF

V: TRBV6-2/TRBV6-3
size: .
D: .
J: TRBJ2-7
DNA: TGTGCCAGCAGTTACTCCGCCAATAGTGGTGCGCAGTACTTC
CDR3: CASSYSANSGAQYF

V: TRBV20-1
size: few
D: .
J: TRBJ1-4
DNA: TGCAGTGCTAGAGAGGTTGAAAAACTGTTTTTT
CDR3: CSAREVEKLFF

V: TRBV7-3
size: many
D: TRBD1
J: TRBJ2-1
DNA: TGTGCCAGCAGCTTGACAGGGAATAATGAGCAGTTCTTC
CDR3: CASSLTGNNEQFF

V: TRBV7-2
size: .
D: .
J: TRBJ2-7
DNA: TGTGCCAGCAGCTACGGGACATTCAGCTCCTACGAGCAGTACTTC
CDR3: CASSYGTFSSYEQYF

V: TRBV18
size: few
D: .
J: TRBJ2-5
DNA: TGTGCCAGCTCGAAATTAGTTGGGGAGACCCAGTACTTC
CDR3: CASSKLVGETQYF

V: TRBV19
size: .
D: .
J: TRBJ2-5
DNA: TGTGCCAGTAGTTTATTACAGGGTTTTGCAGAGACCCAGTACTTC
CDR3: CASSLLQGFAETQYF